One and the same sample provided the 21 T cell receptor beta chains below, sequenced in a study of Ad26.COV2.S vaccination and SARS-CoV-2 variants. Specified treatment: approximately 18 received Ad26.COV2.S at low or high dose, single or two shots; about 5 received placebo; per-sample allocation not given. Samples were taken on day 63 after the first vaccine or placebo injection. Sequenced by immunoSEQ multiplex PCR; TCRdb stores in-frame clones only, minus some. The sample includes about 480,000 clones, around 88% of them seen just once. This specimen consisted of peripheral blood, obtained in a trial of Ad26.COV2.S vaccine versus placebo. The origin of the receptors is a person between 18 and 65 years old who received the Ad26.COV2.S COVID-19 vaccine or a placebo.

V and J are TRBV5-8 and TRBJ2-2; D possibly matches TRBD1 or TRBD2 (5 bases each). Per germline, CDR1 SGHTS and CDR2 YDEGEE. Trimming shortened V by 4 bases and J by 2 bases, and 15 bases separated the two germline ends. The CDR3 has 16 amino acids. The CDR3 DNA follows: TGTGCCAGCAGCCCGGGACGGAGAGTAAACACCGGGGAGCTGTTTTTT. The encoded protein is CASSPGRRVNTGELFF. Using reference TRBV5-8 and TRBJ2-2 for the parts outside the CDR3, the full variable domain is EAGVTQSPTHLIKTRGQQATLRCSPISGHTSVYWYQQALGLGLQFLLWYDEGEERNRGNFPPRFSGRQFPNYSSELNVNALELEDSALYLCASSPGRRVNTGELFFGEGSRLTVL.

The chain has TRBV14 and TRBJ2-1; 13 bases match TRBD2. Trimming removed 3 bases from V and 0 bases from J; junction bases left unmatched: 11. Germline values: CDR1 SGHDN, CDR2 FVKESK. The CDR3 covers 20 residues. CDR3 DNA sequence: TGTGCCAGCAGCCAGTTACTAGCGGGAGGGTCGATGAGCTCCTACAATGAGCAGTTCTTC. This sequence encodes CASSQLLAGGSMSSYNEQFF.

The chain links TRBV30 to TRBJ2-1, with 8 bases matching TRBD2. CDR1 GTSNPN and CDR2 SVGIG come from the germline V gene (reference sequence). The CDR3 is made up of 13 amino acids. V dropped 6 bases and J dropped 7; count of bases not matched to a gene: 8. The CDR3 loop is CACWASGSNEQFF. CDR3 sequence (DNA): TGTGCCTGTTGGGCTAGCGGGTCAAATGAGCAGTTCTTC.

V and J are TRBV5-8 and TRBJ2-7; 11 bases agree with TRBD2. J lost 3 bases, V lost 0 bases, and 2 bases had no gene match. Germline V gives CDR1 SGHTS, CDR2 YDEGEE. This CDR3 contains 15 residues. In nucleotides, the CDR3 is TGTGCCAGCAGCTTGGACGGGACTAGCGGCTACGAGCAGTACTTC. This codes for CASSLDGTSGYEQYF.

This chain uses TRBV19 with TRBJ2-2, with 7 bases fitting TRBD1. After removal of 4 bases from V and 4 bases from J, the junction contained 12 bases not matched to a gene. Germline V lookup: CDR1 LNHDA, CDR2 SQIVND (reference sequence). The CDR3 covers 17 residues. CDR3 in DNA: TGTGCCAGTAGTACCGTGGCCGGGACAGCCGCCACCGGGGAGCTGTTTTTT. This codes for CASSTVAGTAATGELFF.

V gene TRBV2 combines with J gene TRBJ2-7; TRBD1 agrees at 9 bases. Germline values: CDR1 SNHLY, CDR2 FYNNEI. Unmatched junction bases numbered 10, after V lost 2 bases and J lost 2 bases. The CDR3 covers 17 residues. The CDR3 DNA reads TGTGCCAGCAGTGAAACCGGGACAGGGAGGCGGACCTACGAGCAGTACTTC. Amino acid sequence: CASSETGTGRRTYEQYF.

The chain links TRBV5-4 to TRBJ2-2; TRBD2 agrees at 9 bases. The junction had 10 bases not matched to a gene; V was cut back by 4 bases and J by 3 bases. Looked up from germline, CDR1 is SGHNT and CDR2 is YYREEE (reference sequence). This CDR3 has 17 residues. This CDR3 reads CASSPGGAGGYTGELFF. The CDR3 DNA is TGTGCCAGCAGCCCCGGGGGAGCGGGAGGCTACACCGGGGAGCTGTTTTTT.

The V and J genes are TRBV30 and TRBJ1-3; unclear D gene. The length of the CDR3 is 14 residues. The V end lost 5 bases, the J end lost 3 bases, and 14 bases lay between the germline ends. The germline V gene has CDR1 GTSNPN and CDR2 SVGIG (reference sequence). DNA of the CDR3: TGTGCCTGGGCCCCCGGCAGAAGTGGAAACACCATATATTTT. As protein: CAWAPGRSGNTIYF.

The chain couples TRBV12-2 to TRBJ2-5. TRBV12-2 is termed a pseudogene. CDR3 length equals 18 residues. DNA of the CDR3: TGTGCAAGTCGCTTCAGGTGGAGTCGCACCACTCCAAAAGAGACCCAGTACTTC. This translates into CASRFRWSRTTPKETQYF.

This clone showed up just once. The chain is built from TRBV5-1 and TRBJ2-2; 8 positions agree with TRBD2. Germline V CDR1 and CDR2: SGHRS, YFSETQ. This CDR3 is built from 15 residues. Trimming took 3 bases from V and 5 from J; bases not matched to a gene: 6. DNA for the CDR3: TGCGCCAGCAGCTCGACAGTAGCGGGAACCGGGGAGCTGTTTTTT. The encoded protein is CASSSTVAGTGELFF.

CDR3 nucleotides: TGTGCCAGCAGTGGGCGGGAGGGCCCAGTGGAGACCCAGTACTTC. It encodes CASSGREGPVETQYF. The rearrangement joins TRBV9 to TRBJ2-5; TRBD2 matches at 9 bases. The CDR3 covers 15 residues. Germline V gene sequence: CDR1 SGDLS, CDR2 YYNGEE. V shed 5 bases, J shed 5 bases, and the junction held 10 bases outside the gene matches.

There are a few counts of this clone. The chain is built from TRBV2 and TRBJ1-4; D not resolved. The CDR3 covers 14 residues. Per the germline V gene, CDR1 is SNHLY and CDR2 is FYNNEI. Trimming stripped 6 bases from V and 7 bases from J, with 15 bases between. The CDR3 protein is CASRRAGRSEKLFF. Written as DNA, the CDR3 is TGTGCCAGCAGGCGGGCAGGACGTTCTGAAAAACTGTTTTTT.

V and J are TRBV25-1 and TRBJ2-2; D might be TRBD2 (5 bases). Looked up from germline, CDR1 is MGHDK and CDR2 is SYGVNS. This CDR3 has 14 amino acids. With 6 bases removed from V and 1 base from J, the gap between germline ends came to 9 bases. For the CDR3, the DNA is TGTGCCAGCAGAGTCGGAGGGAACACCGGGGAGCTGTTTTTT. Its translation: CASRVGGNTGELFF.

This sequence joins TRBV6-5 and TRBJ2-1; 10 positions agree with TRBD2. After removal of 6 bases from V and 8 bases from J, the junction contained 4 bases not matched to a gene. The germline gives CDR1 MNHEY, CDR2 SVGAGI. The CDR3 covers 13 residues. CDR3 region: CASRSSGRDEQFF. The CDR3 nucleotides read TGTGCCAGCAGGTCTAGCGGGAGAGATGAGCAGTTCTTC.

V usage is TRBV28 and J usage is TRBJ1-1, with TRBD1 matching 8 bases. Germline V gene lookup returns CDR1 MDHEN and CDR2 SYDVKM. This CDR3 spans 17 amino acids. The ends lost 4 bases at V and 6 bases at J; junction bases unmatched: 16. The CDR3 DNA is TGTGCCAGCAGTTCCGCCGAATGGACAGGGACGGGAGCTGAAGCTTTCTTT. Translation: CASSSAEWTGTGAEAFF. Complete variable domain (other parts from reference TRBV28 and TRBJ1-1): DVKVTQSSRYLVKRTGEKVFLECVQDMDHENMFWYRQDPGLGLRLIYFSYDVKMKEKGDIPEGYSVSREKKERFSLILESASTNQTSMYLCASSSAEWTGTGAEAFFGQGTRLTVV.

The gene calls are TRBV11-2 and TRBJ2-7; tentatively, D is TRBD1 (6 bases). V was trimmed by 6 bases and J by 3 bases, leaving 9 bases between them. The CDR3 is 12 amino acids. CDR1 and CDR2 from the germline V gene are SGHAT and FQNNGV. CDR3 sequence reads: CASSTQGYEQYF. The CDR3 DNA reads as TGTGCCAGCAGTACACAGGGCTACGAGCAGTACTTC.

A few counts support this clone. The chain uses TRBV27 and TRBJ1-2, with 8 nucleotides matching TRBD1. This CDR3 contains 13 residues. In germline, CDR1 is MNHEY, CDR2 SMNVEV (reference sequence). The ends lost 6 bases at V and 8 bases at J; junction bases unmatched: 8. The CDR3 region has the DNA TGTGCCAGCAGCCGACAGGGGAGCGGGGGCTACACCTTC. It codes for CASSRQGSGGYTF.

The table lists this clone with a few counts. This chain joins TRBV29-1 and TRBJ1-2; no definite D call. The ends were cut back, 7 bases at V and 2 bases at J, with 17 bases in the middle. Germline CDR1 SQVTM, CDR2 ANQGSEA. The CDR3 runs to 14 residues. DNA for the CDR3: TGCAGCGCCGGGCTAAGGGATGCCAACTATGGCTACACCTTC. Translation: CSAGLRDANYGYTF.

There are many counts of this clone. The CDR3 DNA reads TGTGCCACCAGCAGTCCTTGGGACGGCTCTGGAAACACCATATATTTT. Protein product: CATSSPWDGSGNTIYF. The chain links TRBV15 to TRBJ1-3; maybe TRBD1 (5 bases). Per germline, CDR1 LNHNV and CDR2 YYDKDF (reference sequence). This CDR3 has 16 amino acids. The V gene lost 3 bases and the J gene lost 0 bases, with 12 bases spanning the gap.

This chain connects TRBV24-1 to TRBJ1-1; D gene ambiguous. V was shortened by 0 bases and J by 9 bases, with 7 bases between the two germline ends. This CDR3 spans 12 amino acids. From germline, CDR1 is KGHDR and CDR2 SFDVKD. The CDR3 DNA reads TGTGCCACCAGTGATTTGGCGGGGAAAGCTTTCTTT. Translating it yields CATSDLAGKAFF.

The V and J genes are TRBV9 and TRBJ1-4; D might be TRBD1 (5 bases). CDR1 and CDR2 from the germline V gene are SGDLS and YYNGEE. This CDR3 contains 14 residues. V lost 0 bases to trimming and J lost 8 bases, with 11 bases between them. CDR3 sequence (DNA): TGTGCCAGCAGCGTAGGTGGAGGGGACGAAAAACTGTTTTTT. This translates into CASSVGGGDEKLFF.